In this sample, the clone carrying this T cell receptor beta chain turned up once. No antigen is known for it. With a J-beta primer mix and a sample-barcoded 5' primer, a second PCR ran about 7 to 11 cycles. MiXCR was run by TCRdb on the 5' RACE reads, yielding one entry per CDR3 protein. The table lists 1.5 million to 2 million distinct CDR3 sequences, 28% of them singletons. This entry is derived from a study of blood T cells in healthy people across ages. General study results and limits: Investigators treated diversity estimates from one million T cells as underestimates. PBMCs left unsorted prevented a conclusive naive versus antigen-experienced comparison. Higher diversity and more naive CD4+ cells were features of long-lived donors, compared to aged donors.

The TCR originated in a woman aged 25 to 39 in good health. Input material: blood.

CDR3 in amino acids: CASSWEGSGSGIQYF. For the CDR3, the DNA is TGCGCCAGCAGCTGGGAGGGTAGCGGGAGCGGCATTCAGTACTTC. This chain links TRBV5-1 with TRBJ2-4; TRBD2 matches 9 bases. The V gene's germline CDR1 is SGHRS and CDR2 YFSETQ. V lost 3 bases and J lost 9; bases outside the gene matches: 10. The CDR3 covers 15 residues. Based on the CDR3 plus reference TRBV5-1 and TRBJ2-4, the full variable domain is KAGVTQTPRYLIKTRGQQVTLSCSPISGHRSVSWYQQTPGQGLQFLFEYFSETQRNKGNFPGRFSGRQFSNSRSEMNVSTLELGDSALYLCASSWEGSGSGIQYFGAGTRLSVL.